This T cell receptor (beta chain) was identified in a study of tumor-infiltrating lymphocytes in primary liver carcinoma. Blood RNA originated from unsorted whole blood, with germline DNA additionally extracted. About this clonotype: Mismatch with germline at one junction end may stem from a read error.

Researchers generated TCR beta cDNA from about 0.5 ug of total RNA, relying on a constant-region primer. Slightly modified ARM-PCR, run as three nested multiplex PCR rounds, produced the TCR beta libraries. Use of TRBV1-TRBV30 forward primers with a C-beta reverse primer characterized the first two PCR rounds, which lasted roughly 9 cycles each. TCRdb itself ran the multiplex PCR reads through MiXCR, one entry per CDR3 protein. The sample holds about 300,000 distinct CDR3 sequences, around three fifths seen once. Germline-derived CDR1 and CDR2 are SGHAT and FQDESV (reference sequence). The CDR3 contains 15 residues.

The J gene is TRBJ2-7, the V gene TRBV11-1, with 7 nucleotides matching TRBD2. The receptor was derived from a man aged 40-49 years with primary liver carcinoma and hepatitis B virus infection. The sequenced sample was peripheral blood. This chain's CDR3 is CASSYNSGGSYEQYF. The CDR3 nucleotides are TGTGCCAGCAGCTACAATTCTGGCGGGAGTTACGAGCAATACTTC.